This T cell receptor beta chain was obtained from a study of blood T cells in healthy people across ages. The overall study: Every two T cells gave about one barcoded beta molecule via template switching.

The V end lost 6 bases, the J end lost 1 base, and 9 bases lay between the germline ends. The CDR3 has 13 amino acids. Per the germline V gene, CDR1 is KGHSH and CDR2 is LQKENI. In its sample, this clonotype was seen a few times. Individuals who donated were healthy Caucasians from Russia aged roughly 6 to 90. A J-beta primer mix and a sample-barcoded 5' primer were used in a second PCR of about 6 to 12 cycles. A tag from a template-switch adaptor with 12 random nucleotides marked each cDNA molecule. Every sample gave at least 2.5 million paired-end reads containing CDR3. One entry per CDR3 protein results from TCRdb running MiXCR on the 5' RACE reads. In the table there are fewer than 700,000 distinct CDR3 sequences, around 41% of which are singletons.

Material for sequencing was blood. This clonotype was sampled from a man older than 75 in good health. The rearrangement uses TRBV18 and TRBJ1-1; D is unclear. The CDR3 bases are TGTGCCAGCTCGCGCGACACGAACACTGAAGCTTTCTTT. Translating it yields CASSRDTNTEAFF.